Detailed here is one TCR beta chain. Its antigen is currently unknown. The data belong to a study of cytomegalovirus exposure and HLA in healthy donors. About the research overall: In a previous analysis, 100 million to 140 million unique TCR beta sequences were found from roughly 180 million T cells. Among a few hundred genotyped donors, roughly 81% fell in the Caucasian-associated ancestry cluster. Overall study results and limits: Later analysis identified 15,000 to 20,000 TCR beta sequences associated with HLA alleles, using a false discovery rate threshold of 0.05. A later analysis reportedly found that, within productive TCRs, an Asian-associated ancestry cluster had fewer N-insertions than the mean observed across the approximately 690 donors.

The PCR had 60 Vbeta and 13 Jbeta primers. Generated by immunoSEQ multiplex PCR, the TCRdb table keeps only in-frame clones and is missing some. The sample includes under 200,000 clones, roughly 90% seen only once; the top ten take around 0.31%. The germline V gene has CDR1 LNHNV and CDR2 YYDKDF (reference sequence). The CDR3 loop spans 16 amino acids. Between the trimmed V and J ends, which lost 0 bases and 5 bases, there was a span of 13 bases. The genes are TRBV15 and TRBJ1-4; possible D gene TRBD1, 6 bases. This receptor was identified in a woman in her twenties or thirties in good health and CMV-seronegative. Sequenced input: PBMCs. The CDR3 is CATSRDSGEGNEKLFF. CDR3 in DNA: TGTGCCACCAGCAGAGATTCAGGGGAAGGGAATGAAAAACTGTTTTTT.